This T cell receptor (beta chain) was retrieved from a study of cytomegalovirus exposure and HLA in healthy donors. Germline values: CDR1 MNHEY, CDR2 SMNVEV (reference sequence). This CDR3 has 15 amino acids. Trimming took 7 bases from V and 1 from J; bases not matched to a gene: 6. Sequencing was performed with immunoSEQ multiplex PCR; in TCRdb, only in-frame clones are kept and a portion is missing. The table shows roughly 71,000 clones, with roughly 94% occurring only once. This clone was seen a handful of times. Sequencing used PBMCs. This receptor was taken from a woman younger than 30 in good health and CMV-seronegative. The genes are TRBV27 and TRBJ2-2, with 7 bases that match TRBD1. In DNA form, the CDR3 reads TGTGCCAGCAACCTAAGGACAGGGAACACCGGGGAGCTGTTTTTT. This translates into CASNLRTGNTGELFF.